This TCR beta chain is drawn from a study of CD8+ T cells in alopecia areata. Note on this clone: Its antigen remains unidentified.

The sequencing template was cDNA reverse transcribed from extracted RNA. Some clones are missing from TCRdb's copy, which holds only in-frame ones; the method was immunoSEQ multiplex PCR. The sample includes approximately 150,000 clones, approximately 60% of them seen just once. Findings and caveats of the study: An increase in clonality over normal scalp was evident in lesional scalp, especially alopecia totalis/universalis. TCR sharing was clearer in mice than between patients, perhaps partly owing to patient HLA diversity.

Germline loops: CDR1 MNHEY, CDR2 SVGAGI. The CDR3 contains 14 residues. The V and J ends lost 5 bases and 3 bases respectively, with 12 bases between them. The V gene is TRBV6-5, the J gene TRBJ2-3; D not resolved. This TCR was sampled from a human donor in good health. Sequences were obtained from CD4+ T cells sorted from blood. Here the CDR3 DNA reads TGTGCCAGCAGTACTCGTGGCCGGACAGATACGCAGTATTTT. Translated, it gives CASSTRGRTDTQYF.